This is a list of T cell receptor beta chains from one sample in a study of T cell responses to AZD1222 COVID-19 vaccine. Repertoires were generated with immunoSEQ multiplex PCR, while TCRdb's copy carries only in-frame clones and drops some. The repertoire consists of 85,000 to 120,000 clones, with about 90% occurring once and the leading ten covering approximately 5%. Specimen: peripheral blood, collected on day 0 of AZD1222 vaccination. These receptors came from an adult in good health. Both conserved end residues are part of each CDR3. D genes are given only for firm matches. Size values are once, few and many counts, or a class for expanded clones, and some rows have none.

d_call	v_call	clone_size	j_call	cdr3_aa	cdr3_nt
.	TRBV29-1	.	TRBJ1-1	CSVASRLTRAEAFF	TGCAGCGTTGCCTCACGATTAACTCGCGCTGAAGCTTTCTTT
TRBD1	TRBV3-1/TRBV3-2	.	TRBJ2-7	CASSHWTGSNEQYF	TGTGCCAGCAGCCACTGGACAGGGTCCAACGAGCAGTACTTC
.	TRBV7-2	.	TRBJ1-1	CASSPRIRELAFF	TGTGCCAGCAGCCCTCGGATCCGTGAATTGGCTTTCTTT
TRBD1	TRBV29-1	.	TRBJ2-2	CSVLQGVNTGELFF	TGCAGCGTTTTACAGGGGGTTAACACCGGGGAGCTGTTTTTT
TRBD1	TRBV29-1	.	TRBJ2-2	CSVPRQGRTGELFF	TGCAGCGTCCCCAGACAGGGGAGGACCGGGGAGCTGTTTTTT
TRBD2	TRBV15	.	TRBJ2-5	CATSRGRTSGYQETQYF	TGTGCCACCAGCAGAGGACGGACTAGCGGTTATCAAGAGACCCAGTACTTC
.	TRBV19	.	TRBJ1-5	CASSIVSAVNSNQPQHF	TGTGCCAGTAGTATAGTTTCGGCAGTCAATAGCAATCAGCCCCAGCATTTT
.	TRBV5-1	once	TRBJ1-1	CASRAGLLRDTEAFF	TGCGCCAGCAGGGCGGGGTTACTTAGGGACACTGAAGCTTTCTTT
TRBD1	TRBV7-9	.	TRBJ1-4	CASSSTGYEKLFF	TGTGCCAGCAGCTCGACAGGGTATGAAAAACTGTTTTTT
TRBD1	TRBV2	.	TRBJ2-7	CASSERGQGAGEQYF	TGTGCCAGCAGTGAAAGGGGTCAGGGGGCTGGGGAGCAGTACTTC
.	TRBV3-1/TRBV3-2	.	TRBJ1-5	CASSRGTYSNQPQHF	TGTGCCAGCAGCCGGGGGACATATAGCAATCAGCCCCAGCATTTT
.	TRBV29-1	.	TRBJ2-1	CSVEDRDGSIDEQFF	TGCAGCGTTGAAGATCGCGACGGGAGCATAGATGAGCAGTTCTTC
.	TRBV18	few	TRBJ2-2	CASSQPSLNTGELFF	TGTGCCAGCTCACAACCATCGTTGAACACCGGGGAGCTGTTTTTT
.	TRBV25-1	.	TRBJ1-5	CASSPPYSNQPQHF	TGTGCCAGCAGTCCCCCATATAGCAATCAGCCCCAGCATTTT
.	TRBV5-1	.	TRBJ1-5	CASSLVPGGNQPQHF	TGCGCCAGCAGCTTGGTGCCGGGAGGCAATCAGCCCCAGCATTTT
.	TRBV12-3/TRBV12-4	once	TRBJ2-1	CASSTYGEQFF	TGTGCCAGCAGTACGTACGGTGAGCAGTTCTTC
.	TRBV7-9	.	TRBJ1-4	CASSPRAGQHATNEKLFF	TGTGCCAGCAGCCCTAGGGCCGGACAGCATGCAACTAATGAAAAACTGTTTTTT
TRBD1	TRBV7-3	.	TRBJ1-2	CASSSQGHNYGYTF	TGTGCCAGCAGCTCACAGGGGCATAACTATGGCTACACCTTC
TRBD1	TRBV19	.	TRBJ1-4	CASRDTGATNEKLFF	TGTGCCAGTAGGGATACAGGGGCAACTAATGAAAAACTGTTTTTT
.	TRBV19	.	TRBJ2-7	CASSILKGGYEQYF	TGTGCCAGTAGTATACTCAAAGGGGGTTACGAGCAGTACTTC
TRBD2	TRBV7-6	.	TRBJ2-5	CASSPTRTGGQETQYF	TGTGCCAGCAGCCCTACGAGGACGGGGGGCCAAGAGACCCAGTACTTC
.	TRBV9	.	TRBJ2-4	CASSGGHLAKNIQYF	TGTGCCAGCAGCGGGGGACACCTAGCCAAAAACATTCAGTACTTC
TRBD1	TRBV27	.	TRBJ2-6	CASSLGTGGPGANVLTF	TGTGCCAGCAGTCTAGGGACAGGGGGCCCTGGGGCCAACGTCCTGACTTTC
.	TRBV5-1	.	TRBJ2-7	CASSPRPDYEQYF	TGCGCCAGCAGCCCCCGGCCCGACTACGAGCAGTACTTC
.	TRBV6-6	.	TRBJ2-1	CASSYSGREQFF	TGTGCCAGCAGTTACTCAGGACGTGAGCAGTTCTTC
TRBD1	TRBV7-8	once	TRBJ2-2	CASSLRQGRDTGELFF	TGTGCCAGCAGCCTCCGACAGGGTAGGGACACCGGGGAGCTGTTTTTT
.	TRBV27	once	TRBJ1-2	CASRKEGSSYYGYTF	TGTGCCAGCAGAAAGGAGGGGAGTTCCTATTATGGCTACACCTTC
TRBD2	TRBV19	.	TRBJ2-1	CASSIDFSAGAEQFF	TGTGCCAGTAGTATAGATTTTTCGGCGGGAGCTGAGCAGTTCTTC
.	TRBV6-6	many	TRBJ1-4	CASSYSISGGEKLFF	TGTGCCAGCAGTTACTCAATTTCCGGGGGTGAAAAACTGTTTTTT
.	TRBV2	.	TRBJ2-2	CASRDYTGELFF	TGTGCCAGCAGAGACTACACCGGGGAGCTGTTTTTT
TRBD1	TRBV28	.	TRBJ2-3	CASRQGVSDTQYF	TGTGCCAGCAGGCAGGGGGTTTCGGATACGCAGTATTTT
.	TRBV7-8	.	TRBJ1-1	CASRKNMNTEAFF	TGTGCCAGCAGGAAGAACATGAACACTGAAGCTTTCTTT
TRBD1	TRBV7-9	.	TRBJ2-7	CASSRADRGIYEQYF	TGTGCCAGCAGCCGTGCTGACAGGGGGATCTACGAGCAGTACTTC
.	TRBV5-1	few	TRBJ2-1	CASSQGGDEQFF	TGCGCCAGCAGCCAGGGGGGTGATGAGCAGTTCTTC
.	TRBV9	.	TRBJ2-1	CASSVGAREQFF	TGTGCCAGCAGCGTAGGGGCGCGGGAGCAGTTCTTC
.	TRBV18	.	TRBJ1-3	CASSPEVTGNTIYF	TGTGCCAGCTCACCAGAGGTGACCGGAAACACCATATATTTT